These 19 T cell receptor beta chains came from one sample sequenced in a study of radiotherapy plus CTLA-4 blockade in lung cancer. TCRdb keeps only in-frame clones here, not all; method: immunoSEQ multiplex PCR. The sample consists of over 45,000 clones, approximately 79% of them appearing once. The sequenced sample was peripheral blood, obtained from a patient treated with radiotherapy plus ipilimumab. The receptor set was obtained from a human donor with non-small cell lung cancer who had a complete response to radiotherapy plus ipilimumab.

J is TRBJ2-7 and V is TRBV12-5; TRBD1 agrees at 7 bases. CDR1 and CDR2 (germline): LGHNT, FRNRAP. The CDR3 covers 13 residues. V lost 3 bases and J lost 5; bases outside the gene matches: 4. The CDR3 region has the DNA TGTGCTAGTGGTTTCGACAGGGTCAACGAGCAGTACTTC. This codes for CASGFDRVNEQYF. The variable domain in full, completed from reference TRBV12-5 and TRBJ2-7, reads DARVTQTPRHKVTEMGQEVTMRCQPILGHNTVFWYRQTMMQGLELLAYFRNRAPLDDSGMPKDRFSAEMPDATLATLKIQPSEPRDSAVYFCASGFDRVNEQYFGPGTRLTVT.

This sequence joins TRBV7-9 and TRBJ2-5, with 12 positions matching TRBD2. The CDR3 loop spans 17 amino acids. Trimming took 5 bases from V and 5 from J; bases not matched to a gene: 12. Germline-derived CDR1 and CDR2 are SEHNR and FQNEAQ (reference sequence). Here the CDR3 DNA reads TGTGCCAGCAGCCAAAGCATGACTAGCGGGAGACTGGAGACCCAGTACTTC. Translated, it gives CASSQSMTSGRLETQYF.

This clone showed up just once. The genes are TRBV19 and TRBJ1-4; 10 bases match TRBD1. The CDR3 is 17 residues long. Trimming removed 3 bases from V and 1 base from J; junction bases left unmatched: 5. In germline, CDR1 is LNHDA, CDR2 SQIVND (reference sequence). CDR3 DNA sequence: TGTGCCAGTAGTATCCCGGACAGGGGGTTAACTAATGAAAAACTGTTTTTT. Residues: CASSIPDRGLTNEKLFF.

The V and J genes are TRBV29-1 and TRBJ2-7; possibly TRBD2 for D (5 bases). CDR3 size: 12 residues. V gave up 4 bases and J gave up 2 bases, with 9 bases separating them. Germline CDR1 reads SQVTM; CDR2 reads ANQGSEA. The CDR3 coding sequence is TGCAGCGTTGTTGGGAGTCCCTACGAGCAGTACTTC. Protein: CSVVGSPYEQYF.

The chain employs TRBV15 and TRBJ2-5; 10 bases fit TRBD2. The V gene end was trimmed by 0 bases and the J gene end by 5 bases; junction bases not matched to a gene: 3. CDR1 is LNHNV, CDR2 YYDKDF, per germline (reference sequence). The CDR3 is made up of 15 amino acids. The CDR3 DNA is TGTGCCACCAGCAGAGATGGGACTAGCGAGGAGACCCAGTACTTC. Its protein product is CATSRDGTSEETQYF.

V is TRBV18 and J is TRBJ2-3, with unresolved D. The V and J ends lost 0 bases and 0 bases respectively, with 7 bases between them. The CDR3 extends over 15 amino acids. Germline CDR1 is KGHSH and CDR2 is LQKENI. Here the CDR3 DNA reads TGTGCCAGCTCACCACCGAGCCGCAGCACAGATACGCAGTATTTT. Translating it yields CASSPPSRSTDTQYF.

The V call is TRBV19, the J call TRBJ1-5; possible D gene TRBD1, 5 bases. Germline CDR1 reads LNHDA; CDR2 reads SQIVND (reference sequence). CDR3 length equals 13 residues. V lost 6 bases and J lost 6, with 12 bases in between. Here the CDR3 DNA reads TGTGCCAGTAGGGGGGGGGACTTTCAGCCCCAGCATTTT. As protein: CASRGGDFQPQHF.

This clone appeared a single time. The V gene is TRBV4-3, the J gene TRBJ1-2; TRBD1 is a possible D gene (5 bases). Deletions cut 0 bases from V and 0 bases from J, with 11 bases between. The CDR3 is 16 amino acids. Germline V gene lookup returns CDR1 LGHNA and CDR2 YSLEER. CDR3 DNA: TGCGCCAGCAGCCAAGATCCTACAGGTGCTAACTATGGCTACACCTTC. This gives the protein CASSQDPTGANYGYTF.

The chain is built from TRBV6-5 and TRBJ1-6, with a tentative D call TRBD1 (6 bases). V lost 2 bases and J lost 6, with 11 bases in between. The CDR3 runs 15 residues. CDR1 and CDR2 from the germline V gene are MNHEY and SVGAGI. This CDR3 reads CASSYGGAGNSPLHF. The DNA for the CDR3 is TGTGCCAGCAGTTACGGGGGGGCGGGTAATTCACCCCTCCACTTT.

The rearrangement uses TRBV19 and TRBJ1-5, with unresolved D. The CDR3 extends over 14 amino acids. V dropped 2 bases and J dropped 3 bases, with 8 bases sitting between them. Germline CDR1 and CDR2: LNHDA and SQIVND (reference sequence). CDR3 nucleotides: TGTGCCAGTAGTATACAGGATTCCAATCAGCCCCAGCATTTT. Protein sequence: CASSIQDSNQPQHF.

The genes are TRBV10-3 and TRBJ2-1, with TRBD1 matching over 12 bases. This CDR3 has 14 amino acids. Germline assignment: CDR1 ENHRY and CDR2 SYGVKD. Unmatched junction bases numbered 5, after V lost 4 bases and J lost 10 bases. CDR3 DNA sequence: TGTGCCATCAGTGCCGGGACAGGGGGCAGGGAGCAGTTCTTC. Translating gives CAISAGTGGREQFF.

The J gene is TRBJ1-2, the V gene TRBV14; 10 positions agree with TRBD1. The CDR3 has 15 residues. The germline CDR1 and CDR2 sequences are SGHDN and FVKESK. V dropped 1 base and J dropped 7; count of bases not matched to a gene: 6. The CDR3 here is CASSQATGGLAGYTF. The CDR3, as DNA: TGTGCCAGCAGCCAAGCGACAGGGGGCCTTGCTGGCTACACCTTC.

The chain employs TRBV7-2 and TRBJ2-7; TRBD1 is a possible D gene (5 bases). This CDR3 contains 15 residues. Trimming shortened V by 2 bases and J by 4 bases, and 15 bases separated the two germline ends. Germline values: CDR1 SGHTA, CDR2 FQGNSA. Written as DNA, the CDR3 is TGTGCCAGCAGCTTAACGGATCAGGGAAGATACGAGCAGTACTTC. Its translation: CASSLTDQGRYEQYF. Drawing the rest from reference TRBV7-2 and TRBJ2-7, the complete variable domain is GAGVSQSPSNKVTEKGKDVELRCDPISGHTALYWYRQSLGQGLEFLIYFQGNSAPDKSGLPSDRFSAERTGGSVSTLTIQRTQQEDSAVYLCASSLTDQGRYEQYFGPGTRLTVT.

The sample holds a few counts of this clone. The chain combines TRBV7-2 with TRBJ1-1, with D maybe TRBD1 (5 bases). This CDR3 spans 17 amino acids. Trimming shortened V by 2 bases and J by 1 base, and 17 bases separated the two germline ends. Per the germline V gene, CDR1 is SGHTA and CDR2 is FQGNSA. CDR3 DNA sequence: TGTGCCAGCAGCTTACCCGCGCGGGGGAAGGGGAACACTGAAGCTTTCTTT. It translates to CASSLPARGKGNTEAFF.

This clone was seen just once. V gene TRBV7-2 combines with J gene TRBJ2-2; possible D gene TRBD1, 6 bases. The V and J ends lost 5 bases and 7 bases respectively, with 17 bases between them. The germline V gene encodes CDR1 SGHTA and CDR2 FQGNSA. CDR3 length: 15 amino acids. For the CDR3, the DNA is TGTGCCAGCAGCAAAACCGGGACAACTGGCGGGGAGCTGTTTTTT. It is translated as CASSKTGTTGGELFF.

V and J are TRBV10-3 and TRBJ2-2; 9 nucleotides align to TRBD1. The junction had 0 bases not matched to a gene; V was cut back by 6 bases and J by 4 bases. The CDR3 contains 13 residues. Germline CDR1 is ENHRY and CDR2 is SYGVKD. The CDR3 DNA reads TGTGCCATCAGACAGGGGGCCACCGGGGAGCTGTTTTTT. Translated, it gives CAIRQGATGELFF.

The rearrangement uses TRBV6-1 and TRBJ2-3, with TRBD2 matching 15 bases. Germline lookup yields CDR1 MNHNS and CDR2 SASEGT. J was trimmed by 4 bases and V by 4 bases; bases with no gene match: 0. The CDR3 totals 15 residues. The CDR3 sequence: CASSGTSGGADTQYF. As DNA, the CDR3 is TGTGCCAGCAGTGGGACTAGCGGGGGGGCAGATACGCAGTATTTT.

V gene TRBV28 combines with J gene TRBJ1-2, with a weak D call TRBD1 (6 bases). The CDR3 length is 12 residues. Trimming stripped 8 bases from V and 5 bases from J, with 12 bases between. The germline CDR1 and CDR2 sequences are MDHEN and SYDVKM. The CDR3 region is CASGQTLYGYTF. The CDR3 DNA reads as TGTGCCAGCGGACAGACTTTATATGGCTACACCTTC.

This chain uses TRBV7-9 with TRBJ2-2; 11 bases are a match to TRBD2. There are 17 residues in the CDR3. The J segment lost 2 bases and the V segment lost 4 bases, leaving 6 bases of the junction unmatched. Germline CDR1 reads SEHNR; CDR2 reads FQNEAQ (reference sequence). Written as DNA, the CDR3 is TGTGCCAGCAGCTCAAGACTAGCGGGGATCAACACCGGGGAGCTGTTTTTT. Its translation: CASSSRLAGINTGELFF. The full variable domain, rest sourced from reference TRBV7-9 and TRBJ2-2, is DTGVSQNPRHKITKRGQNVTFRCDPISEHNRLYWYRQTLGQGPEFLTYFQNEAQLEKSRLLSDRFSAERPKGSFSTLEIQRTEQGDSAMYLCASSSRLAGINTGELFFGEGSRLTVL.